In its sample, the clone carrying this T cell receptor beta chain was seen a few times. This sample stems from a study of blood T cell repertoires in COVID-19. Original handling: Researchers report that nucleated cell counts were estimated from reference gene primer amplification. Assay used: immunoSEQ multiplex PCR; TCRdb lists only in-frame clones, some missing. Clone size and the V and J calls come from that table; the DNA yielded D and trimming. The sample carries about 140,000 clones, roughly 87% recorded once. CDR3 length: 15 residues. CDR1 MDHEN and CDR2 SYDVKM come from the germline V gene. V shed 2 bases and J shed 3 bases, with 13 bases lying between them.

The sequence derives from a human donor in a cohort sampled during active COVID-19. The source material was peripheral blood. The chain carries TRBV28 and TRBJ1-1, with unresolved D. The CDR3 region has the DNA TGTGCCAGCAGTTTAATCGGTACAGATTACACTGAAGCTTTCTTT. Amino acids: CASSLIGTDYTEAFF.